This TCR beta chain was identified during a study of Graves' ophthalmopathy and Graves' hyperthyroidism. Amplified TCR beta CDR3 regions were obtained using RNA transcripts as template. RT-PCR with HTBI primers came first, then second-round multiplex PCR. TCRdb used MiXCR to reprocess the multiplex PCR reads, holding one entry per CDR3 protein. The sample gives under 350,000 distinct CDR3 sequences, roughly a sixth of which show up once; roughly 12% is in the top ten. This clonotype was observed many times. The CDR3 runs 14 residues. Looked up from germline, CDR1 is SNHLY and CDR2 is FYNNEI. The V and J ends lost 6 bases and 3 bases, in that order; junction bases with no gene match: 3.

V is TRBV2 and J is TRBJ1-2, with 11 bases fitting TRBD1. The sequenced sample was peripheral blood. The clonotype originates from an adult man with Graves' ophthalmopathy. The CDR3 DNA reads as TGTGCCAGCAGGGACAGGGGGCAAGACTATGGCTACACCTTC. Translated, it gives CASRDRGQDYGYTF.